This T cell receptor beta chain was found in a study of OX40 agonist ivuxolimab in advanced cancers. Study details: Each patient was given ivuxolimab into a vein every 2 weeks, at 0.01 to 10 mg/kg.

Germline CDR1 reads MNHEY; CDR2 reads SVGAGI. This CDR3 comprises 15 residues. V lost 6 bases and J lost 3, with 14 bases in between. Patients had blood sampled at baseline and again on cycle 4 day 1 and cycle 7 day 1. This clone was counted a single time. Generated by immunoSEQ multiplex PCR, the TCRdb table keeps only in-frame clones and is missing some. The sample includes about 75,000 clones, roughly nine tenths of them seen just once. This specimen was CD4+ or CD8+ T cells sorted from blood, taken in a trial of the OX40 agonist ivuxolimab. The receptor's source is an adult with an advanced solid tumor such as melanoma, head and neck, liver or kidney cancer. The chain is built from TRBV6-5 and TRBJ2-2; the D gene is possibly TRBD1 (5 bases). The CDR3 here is CASRGQAVYTGELFF. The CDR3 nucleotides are TGTGCCAGCAGGGGGCAGGCGGTGTACACCGGGGAGCTGTTTTTT.